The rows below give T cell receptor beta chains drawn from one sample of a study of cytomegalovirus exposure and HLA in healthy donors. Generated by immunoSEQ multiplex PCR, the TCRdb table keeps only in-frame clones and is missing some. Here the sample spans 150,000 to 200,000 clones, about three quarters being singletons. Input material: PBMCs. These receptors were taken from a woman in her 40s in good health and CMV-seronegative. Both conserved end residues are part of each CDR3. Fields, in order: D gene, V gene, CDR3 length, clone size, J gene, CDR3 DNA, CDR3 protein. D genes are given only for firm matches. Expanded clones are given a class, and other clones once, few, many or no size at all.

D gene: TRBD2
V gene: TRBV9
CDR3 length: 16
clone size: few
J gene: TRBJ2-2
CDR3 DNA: TGTGCCAGCAGCGTAGAGGGTAGCGGGAGAACCGGGGAGCTGTTTTTT
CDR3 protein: CASSVEGSGRTGELFF

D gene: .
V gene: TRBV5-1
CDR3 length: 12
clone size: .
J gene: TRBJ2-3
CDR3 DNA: TGCGCCAGCAGCTGGGAGTCAGATACGCAGTATTTT
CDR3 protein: CASSWESDTQYF

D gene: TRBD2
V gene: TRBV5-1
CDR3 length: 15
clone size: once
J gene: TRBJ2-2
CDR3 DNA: TGCGCCAGCAGCTTGGAAGGCGGGAGAGACGGGGAGCTGTTTTTT
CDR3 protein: CASSLEGGRDGELFF

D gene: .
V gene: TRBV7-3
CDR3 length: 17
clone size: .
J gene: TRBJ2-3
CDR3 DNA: TGTGCCAGCAGCCGCACCGCTCCGGCAGGAGGTACAGATACGCAGTATTTT
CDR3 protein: CASSRTAPAGGTDTQYF

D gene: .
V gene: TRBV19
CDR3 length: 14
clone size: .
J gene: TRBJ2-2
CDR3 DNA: TGTGCCAGTAGAGTACAGGGGAACACCGGGGAGCTGTTTTTT
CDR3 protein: CASRVQGNTGELFF

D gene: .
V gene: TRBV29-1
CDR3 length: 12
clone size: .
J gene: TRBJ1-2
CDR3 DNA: TGCAGCGTCCGGGACAACGACTATGGCTACACCTTC
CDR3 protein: CSVRDNDYGYTF

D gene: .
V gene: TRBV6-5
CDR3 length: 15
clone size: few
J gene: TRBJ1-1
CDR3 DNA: TGTGCCAGCAGTCCAGGACCGGGACTTGTCACTGAAGCTTTCTTT
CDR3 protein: CASSPGPGLVTEAFF

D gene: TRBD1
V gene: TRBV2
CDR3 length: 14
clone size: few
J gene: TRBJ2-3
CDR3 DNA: TGTGCCAACAAATTCAGGGGGCAAGGAGATACGCAGTATTTT
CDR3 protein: CANKFRGQGDTQYF

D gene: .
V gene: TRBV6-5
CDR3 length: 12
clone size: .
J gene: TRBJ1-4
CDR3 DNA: TGTGCCAGCAGTTATGAGAGTGAAAAACTGTTTTTT
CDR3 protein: CASSYESEKLFF

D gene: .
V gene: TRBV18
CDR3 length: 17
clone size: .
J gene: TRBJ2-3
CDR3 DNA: TGTGCCAGCTCACCTTCTTTGAGCCGAACGAGCACAGATACGCAGTATTTT
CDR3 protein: CASSPSLSRTSTDTQYF

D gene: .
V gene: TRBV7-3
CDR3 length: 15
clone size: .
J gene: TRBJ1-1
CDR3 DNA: TGTGCCAGCAGCTTATGGGGAGGGTCGAACACTGAAGCTTTCTTT
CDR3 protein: CASSLWGGSNTEAFF

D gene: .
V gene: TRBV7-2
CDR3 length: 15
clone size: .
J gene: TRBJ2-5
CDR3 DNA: TGTGCCAGCAGCTCAAATCGGGGTGGGGGGGAGACCCAGTACTTC
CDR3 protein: CASSSNRGGGETQYF

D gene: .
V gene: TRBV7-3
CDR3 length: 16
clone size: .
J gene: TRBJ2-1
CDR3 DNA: TGTGCCAGCAGTCCCCCTAGCACCGGCTCCTACAATGAGCAGTTCTTC
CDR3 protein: CASSPPSTGSYNEQFF

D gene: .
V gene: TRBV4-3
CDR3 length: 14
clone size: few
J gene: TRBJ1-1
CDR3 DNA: TGCGCCAGCAGCCAAGACCAATACAGGGCTGAAGCTTTCTTT
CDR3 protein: CASSQDQYRAEAFF

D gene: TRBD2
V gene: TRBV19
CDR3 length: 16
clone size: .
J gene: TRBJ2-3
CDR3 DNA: TGTGCCAGTAGTTGGACTAGCGGGAGAGGAGGAGATACGCAGTATTTT
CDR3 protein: CASSWTSGRGGDTQYF

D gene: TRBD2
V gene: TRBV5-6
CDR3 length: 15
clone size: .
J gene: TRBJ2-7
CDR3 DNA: TGTGCCAGCAGCAGGCGACTAGCGGGAGTGCGGGAGCAGTACTTC
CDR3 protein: CASSRRLAGVREQYF

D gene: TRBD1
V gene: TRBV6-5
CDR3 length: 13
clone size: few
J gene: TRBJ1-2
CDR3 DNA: TGTGCCAGCCGCTTACAGGGGTATGGTGGCTACACCTTC
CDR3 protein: CASRLQGYGGYTF

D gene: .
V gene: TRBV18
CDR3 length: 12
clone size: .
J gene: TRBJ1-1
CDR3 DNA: TGTGCCAGCTCAAAGAGCAACGATGGAGCTTTCTTT
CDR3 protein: CASSKSNDGAFF

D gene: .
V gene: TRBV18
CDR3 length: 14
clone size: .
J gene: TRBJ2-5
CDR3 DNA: TGTGCCAGCTCTATTCAACAACGACAAGAGACCCAGTACTTC
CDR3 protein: CASSIQQRQETQYF

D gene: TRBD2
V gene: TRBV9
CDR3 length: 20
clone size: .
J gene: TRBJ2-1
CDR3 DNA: TGTGCCAGCAGCACCTCTCGGACTAGCGGGGGGGGGAGCTCCTACAATGAGCAGTTCTTC
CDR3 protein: CASSTSRTSGGGSSYNEQFF

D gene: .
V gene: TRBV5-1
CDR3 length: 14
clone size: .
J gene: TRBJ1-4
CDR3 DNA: TGCGCCAGCAGCCCATACCGGGACAACGAAAAACTGTTTTTT
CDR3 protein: CASSPYRDNEKLFF

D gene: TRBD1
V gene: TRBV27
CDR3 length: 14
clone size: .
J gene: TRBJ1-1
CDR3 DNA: TGTGCCAGCAGGGCGGACAGGGCGAACACTGAAGCTTTCTTT
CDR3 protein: CASRADRANTEAFF

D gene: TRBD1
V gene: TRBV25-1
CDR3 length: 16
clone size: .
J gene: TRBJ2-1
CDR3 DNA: TGTGCCAGCAGGACGCCCGGGACAGGGGGGTTTGATGAGCTGTTCTTC
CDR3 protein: CASRTPGTGGFDELFF

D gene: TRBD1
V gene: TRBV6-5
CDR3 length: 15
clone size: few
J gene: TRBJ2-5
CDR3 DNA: TGTGCCAGCAGTCGAAGACAGGGGTTTTCGGAGACCCAGTACTTC
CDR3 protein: CASSRRQGFSETQYF

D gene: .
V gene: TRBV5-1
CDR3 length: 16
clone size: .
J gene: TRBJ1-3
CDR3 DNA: TGCGCCAGCAGCCCCATTGGGGAGGGCCCTGGAAACACCATATATTTT
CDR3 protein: CASSPIGEGPGNTIYF

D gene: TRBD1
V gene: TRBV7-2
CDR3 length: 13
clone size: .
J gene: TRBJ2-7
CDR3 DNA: TGTGCCAGCAGCTTAACAGGGGTTTACGAGCAGTACTTC
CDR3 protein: CASSLTGVYEQYF

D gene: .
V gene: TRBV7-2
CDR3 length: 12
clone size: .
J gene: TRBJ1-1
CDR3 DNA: TGTGCCAGTGGACAAACGAACACTGAAGCTTTCTTT
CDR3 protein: CASGQTNTEAFF

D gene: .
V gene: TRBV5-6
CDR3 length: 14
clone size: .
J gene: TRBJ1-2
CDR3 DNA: TGTGCCAGCAGCTTGGGAGCGGGTAACTATGGCTACACCTTC
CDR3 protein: CASSLGAGNYGYTF